The source of this TCR beta chain is a study of T cell responses to AZD1222 COVID-19 vaccine. V lost 4 bases to trimming and J lost 3 bases, with 5 bases between them. The CDR3 runs to 11 residues. The V gene's germline CDR1 is SGHRS and CDR2 YFSETQ. Produced via immunoSEQ multiplex PCR; TCRdb's table is partial and in-frame only. Here the sample spans 95,000 to 150,000 clones, approximately 90% being singletons. This sample comprised peripheral blood, obtained on day 0 of AZD1222 vaccination. This TCR was sampled from an adult in good health. The chain couples TRBV5-1 to TRBJ2-7; D remains ambiguous. For the CDR3, the DNA is TGCGCCAGCAGCCTCAACTACGAGCAGTACTTC. Translation: CASSLNYEQYF.